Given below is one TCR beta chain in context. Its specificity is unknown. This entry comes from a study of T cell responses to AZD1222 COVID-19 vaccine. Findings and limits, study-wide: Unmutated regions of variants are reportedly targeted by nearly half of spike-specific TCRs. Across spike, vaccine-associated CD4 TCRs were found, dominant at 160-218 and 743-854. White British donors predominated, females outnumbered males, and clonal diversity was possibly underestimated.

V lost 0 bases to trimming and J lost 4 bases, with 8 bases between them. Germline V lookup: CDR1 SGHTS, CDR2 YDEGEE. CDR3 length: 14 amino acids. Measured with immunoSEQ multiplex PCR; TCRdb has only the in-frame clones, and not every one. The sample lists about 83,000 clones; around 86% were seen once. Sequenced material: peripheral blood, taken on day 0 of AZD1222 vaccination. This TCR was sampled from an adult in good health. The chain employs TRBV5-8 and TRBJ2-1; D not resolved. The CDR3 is CASSLGPNYNEQFF. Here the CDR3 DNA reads TGTGCCAGCAGCTTGGGCCCGAATTACAATGAGCAGTTCTTC.